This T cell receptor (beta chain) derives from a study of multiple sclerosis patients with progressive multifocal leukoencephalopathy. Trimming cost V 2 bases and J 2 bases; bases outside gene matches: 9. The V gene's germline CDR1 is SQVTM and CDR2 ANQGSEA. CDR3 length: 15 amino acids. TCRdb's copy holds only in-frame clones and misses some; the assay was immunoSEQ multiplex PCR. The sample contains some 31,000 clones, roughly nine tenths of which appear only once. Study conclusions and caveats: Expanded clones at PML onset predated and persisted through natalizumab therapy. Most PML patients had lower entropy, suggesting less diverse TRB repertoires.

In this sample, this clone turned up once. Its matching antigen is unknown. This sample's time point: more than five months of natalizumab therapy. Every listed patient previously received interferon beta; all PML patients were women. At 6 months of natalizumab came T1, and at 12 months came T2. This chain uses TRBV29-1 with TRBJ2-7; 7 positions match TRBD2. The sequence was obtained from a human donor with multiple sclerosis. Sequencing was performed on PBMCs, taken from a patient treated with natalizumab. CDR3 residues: CSVESAGGSTYEQYF. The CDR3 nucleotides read TGCAGCGTTGAAAGTGCCGGCGGGAGCACCTACGAGCAGTACTTC.